This TCR beta chain was documented in a study of cytomegalovirus exposure and HLA in healthy donors. Study-level background: Most genotyped donors, roughly 80% of about 360, had Caucasian-associated genetic ancestry.

The primer mix had 60 Vbeta and 13 Jbeta primers. Profiled with immunoSEQ multiplex PCR; TCRdb holds only in-frame clones, not every one. This sample has about 190,000 clones; approximately 87% occur once, and the top ten carry over 1%. General study findings and limits: Cytomegalovirus association was listed for about 160 TCR beta chains.

The germline V gene has CDR1 SGHNT and CDR2 YYREEE (reference sequence). The CDR3 is 16 amino acids. V was clipped by 4 bases and J by 3 bases; unmatched bases: 12. For this clone: Its antigen remains unidentified.

This TCR derives from a man under 40 in good health and CMV-seronegative. Input material: PBMCs. The chain joins TRBV5-4 to TRBJ2-5, with TRBD2 matching 7 bases. CDR3 nucleotides: TGTGCCAGCAGCCCCCGGCGGTCTAGCGGAAAAGAGACCCAGTACTTC. Its translation is CASSPRRSSGKETQYF.